One and the same sample provided the 9 T cell receptor beta chains below, sequenced in a study of blood T cell repertoires in COVID-19. Measured with immunoSEQ multiplex PCR; TCRdb has only the in-frame clones, and not every one. The sample lists around 380,000 clones, roughly 86% seen once, with 1.3% in the top ten. The sequencing input was PBMCs or T cells enriched from blood (not recorded which). Receptor source: a man between 25 and 39 years old who had recovered from COVID-19.

V usage is TRBV4-3 and J usage is TRBJ1-5, with 7 bases that match TRBD1. With 0 bases clipped from V and 0 bases from J, the junction kept 14 bases outside the gene matches. The CDR3 runs 20 residues. Germline lookup yields CDR1 LGHNA and CDR2 YSLEER. CDR3 in DNA: TGCGCCAGCAGCCAAGATCCTACAGGGGTCAAGACTTATAGCAATCAGCCCCAGCATTTT. This codes for CASSQDPTGVKTYSNQPQHF.

The rearrangement uses TRBV19 and TRBJ1-4; TRBD1 matches 8 bases. The CDR3 covers 14 residues. Unmatched junction bases numbered 1, after V lost 6 bases and J lost 1 base. The germline V gene has CDR1 LNHDA and CDR2 SQIVND (reference sequence). CDR3 region: CASRTGGTNEKLFF. The DNA for the CDR3 is TGTGCCAGTAGAACAGGGGGAACTAATGAAAAACTGTTTTTT.

This clone was recorded once. This sequence joins TRBV3-1 (or the pseudogene TRBV3-2) and TRBJ1-1; 8 nucleotides match TRBD1. CDR1 and CDR2 from the germline V gene are LGHDT and YNNKEL (reference sequence). The trim removed 1 base at V and 6 bases at J, leaving 7 bases unmatched. CDR3 length equals 15 residues. The CDR3 spells CASSQGQGARAEAFF. The CDR3 region has the DNA TGTGCCAGCAGCCAAGGGCAGGGGGCGAGGGCTGAAGCTTTCTTT.

The J gene is TRBJ2-3, the V gene TRBV7-2, with a tentative D call TRBD1 (6 bases). The CDR3 is 16 residues long. Looked up from germline, CDR1 is SGHTA and CDR2 is FQGNSA. V dropped 0 bases and J dropped 2 bases, with 12 bases sitting between them. The CDR3 region has the DNA TGTGCCAGCAGCTTAGCGGGGGCCGGTCCCACAGATACGCAGTATTTT. This codes for CASSLAGAGPTDTQYF. The full variable domain, with the rest looked up from reference TRBV7-2 and TRBJ2-3, is GAGVSQSPSNKVTEKGKDVELRCDPISGHTALYWYRQSLGQGLEFLIYFQGNSAPDKSGLPSDRFSAERTGGSVSTLTIQRTQQEDSAVYLCASSLAGAGPTDTQYFGPGTRLTVL.

The J gene is TRBJ1-5, the V gene TRBV19; 8 positions agree with TRBD1. The CDR3 sequence is 15 residues long. Looked up from germline, CDR1 is LNHDA and CDR2 is SQIVND (reference sequence). Trimming removed 6 bases from V and 2 bases from J; junction bases left unmatched: 6. The CDR3 loop reads CASRSGGAGNQPQHF. CDR3 nucleotides: TGTGCCAGTAGGTCAGGGGGCGCGGGCAATCAGCCCCAGCATTTT. Looking up the rest from reference TRBV19 and TRBJ1-5 gives the full variable domain: DGGITQSPKYLFRKEGQNVTLSCEQNLNHDAMYWYRQDPGQGLRLIYYSQIVNDFQKGDIAEGYSVSREKKESFPLTVTSAQKNPTAFYLCASRSGGAGNQPQHFGDGTRLSIL.

The rearrangement uses TRBV6-2 or TRBV6-3 and TRBJ2-7; a possible D gene is TRBD2 (5 bases). Germline V gives CDR1 MNHEY, CDR2 SVGEGT. CDR3 length: 11 residues. V was clipped by 4 bases and J by 7 bases, with 8 bases between them. The CDR3 bases are TGTGCCAGCAGTTCCGGGGTGGAGCAGTACTTC. This gives the protein CASSSGVEQYF.

The rearrangement joins TRBV4-3 to TRBJ1-2; no firm D call. Trimming removed 0 bases at V and 2 bases at J, with 10 bases between. Germline-derived CDR1 and CDR2 are LGHNA and YSLEER. This CDR3 is built from 15 residues. The CDR3 nucleotides are TGCGCCAGCAGCCAAGATCAGTTCCCAAACTATGGCTACACCTTC. This gives the protein CASSQDQFPNYGYTF.

The chain is built from TRBV5-1 and TRBJ2-2, with TRBD2 identical over 9 bases. The CDR3 loop spans 16 amino acids. Trimming at V came to 0 bases and at J to 4 bases, leaving 4 bases not matched to a gene. Per germline, CDR1 SGHRS and CDR2 YFSETQ. The CDR3 sequence: CASSLEGLAITGELFF. The CDR3 DNA sequence: TGCGCCAGCAGCTTGGAAGGACTAGCGATCACCGGGGAGCTGTTTTTT. Full variable domain (outside the CDR3, taken from reference TRBV5-1 and TRBJ2-2): KAGVTQTPRYLIKTRGQQVTLSCSPISGHRSVSWYQQTPGQGLQFLFEYFSETQRNKGNFPGRFSGRQFSNSRSEMNVSTLELGDSALYLCASSLEGLAITGELFFGEGSRLTVL.

CDR3 protein: CASSLFESRQRGLGYTF. The CDR3 coding sequence is TGCGCCAGCAGCTTGTTTGAATCCCGACAGAGAGGATTGGGCTACACCTTC. V gene TRBV5-1 combines with J gene TRBJ1-2, with D maybe TRBD1 (5 bases). Trimming took off 1 base at V and 8 bases at J, with 24 bases between the two ends. This CDR3 has 17 amino acids. CDR1 SGHRS and CDR2 YFSETQ come from the germline V gene.